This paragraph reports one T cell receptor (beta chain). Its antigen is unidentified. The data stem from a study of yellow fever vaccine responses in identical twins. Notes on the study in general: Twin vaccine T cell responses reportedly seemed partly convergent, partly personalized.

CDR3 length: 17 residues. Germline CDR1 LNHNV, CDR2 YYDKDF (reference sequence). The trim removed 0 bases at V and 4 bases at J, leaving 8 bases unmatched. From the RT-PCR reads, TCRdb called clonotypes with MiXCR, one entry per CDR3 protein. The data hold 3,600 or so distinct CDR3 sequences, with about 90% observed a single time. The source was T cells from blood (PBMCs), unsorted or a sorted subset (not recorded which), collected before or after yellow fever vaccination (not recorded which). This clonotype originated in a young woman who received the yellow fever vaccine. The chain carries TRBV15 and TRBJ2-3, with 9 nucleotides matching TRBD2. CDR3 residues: CATSRDQVAGVSDTQYF. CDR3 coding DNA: TGTGCCACCAGCAGAGATCAGGTAGCGGGAGTCTCAGATACGCAGTATTTT. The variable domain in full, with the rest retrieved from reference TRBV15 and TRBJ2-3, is DAMVIQNPRYQVTQFGKPVTLSCSQTLNHNVMYWYQQKSSQAPKLLFHYYDKDFNNEADTPDNFQSRRPNTSFCFLDIRSPGLGDTAMYLCATSRDQVAGVSDTQYFGPGTRLTVL.